What follows are 14 T cell receptor beta chains derived from one specimen sequenced in a study of T cells in women clearing cervical HPV infection. Here immunoSEQ multiplex PCR was the method, and the copy in TCRdb shows in-frame clones only, minus some. Its table records 30,000 to 45,000 clones. The specimen was blood buffy coat. The receptors were sampled from a woman aged 18-70 years with a cervical HPV16 infection that either progressed to CIN3+ or cleared (not recorded which).

A word on this clone: The read gets to within 3 residues of the CDR3 end, and the germline J gene fills in the rest. The J gene is TRBJ2-1, the V gene TRBV29-1; 7 bases agree with TRBD2. With V trimmed by 5 bases and J by 5 bases, 9 bases remained unmatched. Germline CDR1 is SQVTM and CDR2 is ANQGSEA. The CDR3 totals 14 residues. The chain's CDR3 is CSVLRERLNNEQFF. Partial CDR3 DNA: TGCAGCGTTTTGCGGGAGCGATTAAACAATGAG.

Turning to this clone: The read terminates 3 residues before the CDR3 end, so the remaining end is supplied by the germline J gene. The rearrangement links TRBV5-4 to TRBJ2-3; D remains unclear. Germline V CDR1 and CDR2: SGHNT, YYREEE (reference sequence). Trimming removed 4 bases at V and 2 bases at J, with 11 bases between. This CDR3 is built from 14 residues. The CDR3 is CASSPITTTDTQYF. The sequenced part of the CDR3 DNA is TGTGCCAGCAGCCCAATTACAACCACAGATACG.

As to this clone: The read ends 3 residues early relative to the CDR3; the germline J gene fills the gap. The rearrangement joins TRBV2 to TRBJ2-1; the D gene is possibly TRBD1 (5 bases). This CDR3 spans 13 amino acids. Trimming stripped 4 bases from V and 2 bases from J, with 6 bases between. Looked up from germline, CDR1 is SNHLY and CDR2 is FYNNEI. The CDR3 sequence is CASSGGTYNEQFF. The CDR3 bases that were read are TGTGCCAGCAGTGGGGGCACCTACAATGAG.

Comments on this clone: The read comes to an end 3 residues before the CDR3 does, leaving the germline J gene to fill in the end. This sequence joins TRBV30 and TRBJ1-2; TRBD1 agrees at 7 bases. CDR1 is GTSNPN, CDR2 SVGIG, per germline (reference sequence). CDR3 size: 12 residues. The junction had 5 bases not matched to a gene; V was cut back by 5 bases and J by 5 bases. Incomplete CDR3 DNA: TGTGCCTGGGAACAGGGGAGTTATGGC. Translation gives CAWEQGSYG. The complete CDR3 protein is CAWEQGSYGYTF.

Comment on this clone: The missing CDR3 end, 3 residues past where the read stops, is filled in from the germline J gene. This rearrangement joins TRBV28 to TRBJ1-2; perhaps TRBD1 as D (5 bases). The V gene's germline CDR1 is MDHEN and CDR2 SYDVKM. The CDR3 is made up of 12 amino acids. Between the trimmed V and J ends, which lost 11 bases and 4 bases, there was a span of 14 bases. The sequenced CDR3 bases are TGTGCCTGTTCCAGGGTCGCCTATGGC. Residues: CACSRVAYG. The entire CDR3 is CACSRVAYGYTF.

Details on this clone: Read data end 3 residues before the CDR3 end; the end is taken from the germline J gene. The V call is TRBV19, the J call TRBJ2-7; possibly TRBD2 for D (5 bases). The V gene lost 5 bases and the J gene lost 6 bases, with 8 bases spanning the gap. The CDR3 sequence is 11 residues long. CDR1 and CDR2 from the germline V gene are LNHDA and SQIVND (reference sequence). The part of the CDR3 DNA that was read is TGTGCCAGTAGTTTTCGGGGCGAG. It translates to CASSFRGE. The entire CDR3 reads CASSFRGEQYF.

A word on this clone: The read terminates 3 residues ahead of where the CDR3 ends, so the germline J gene completes it. The chain joins TRBV18 to TRBJ2-3; no definite D call. Per germline, CDR1 KGHSH and CDR2 LQKENI. The CDR3 has 12 amino acids. V gave up 6 bases and J gave up 6 bases, with 10 bases separating them. The part of the CDR3 DNA that was read is TGTGCCAGCTCCCCCCTTTTGGATACG. Encoded protein: CASSPLLDT. The whole CDR3 protein reads CASSPLLDTQYF.

As regards this clone: The read ends 3 residues shy of where the CDR3 ends; the end is completed using the germline J gene. The genes are TRBV6-1 and TRBJ2-3; no clear D gene. The length of the CDR3 is 14 residues. Per the germline V gene, CDR1 is MNHNS and CDR2 is SASEGT. The sequenced CDR3 bases are TGTGCCAGCAGTGAAGACAGCTTCCAAGAGACG. Translation gives CASSEDSFQET. The CDR3 in its entirety is CASSEDSFQETQYF.

Comment on this clone: Sequencing ends 3 residues short of the CDR3 end; the germline J gene provides the rest. The chain carries TRBV5-5 and TRBJ2-6; D uncertain. Per the germline V gene, CDR1 is SGHKS and CDR2 is YYEKEE (reference sequence). V was pared by 5 bases and J by 2 bases, with 8 bases between. There are 14 residues in the CDR3. Incomplete CDR3 DNA: TGTGCCAGCAGAGTCACAGCTGGGGCCAACGTC. Encoded protein: CASRVTAGANV. The CDR3 in its entirety is CASRVTAGANVLTF.

Turning to this clone: The CDR3 end is not reached by the read, which stops 3 residues before it; the germline J gene fills it in. The chain recombines TRBV5-6 with TRBJ1-2, with D unresolved. CDR3 length: 13 amino acids. Trimming removed 2 bases at V and 3 bases at J, with 8 bases between. The germline CDR1 and CDR2 sequences are SGHDT and YYEEEE. Incomplete CDR3 DNA: TGTGCCAGCAGCTTTGAGGGCGACTATGGC. Encoded protein: CASSFEGDYG. The full CDR3 protein reads CASSFEGDYGYTF.

As concerns this clone: The sequence runs out 3 residues before the end of the CDR3; the remainder is reconstructed from the germline J gene. The chain is built from TRBV2 and TRBJ1-2, with a possible D match to TRBD1 (6 bases). The CDR3 is 15 amino acids. Germline-derived CDR1 and CDR2 are SNHLY and FYNNEI. The CDR3 reads CASRVGLAGAYDYTF. The CDR3 bases that were read are TGTGCCAGCAGGGTGGGACTAGCGGGGGCCTACGAC.

To note about this clone: The CDR3 end is not reached by the read, which stops 3 residues before it; the germline J gene fills it in. The chain recombines TRBV7-3 with TRBJ2-2; D possibly corresponds to TRBD2 (5 bases). Germline values: CDR1 SGHTA, CDR2 FQGTGA. Trimming cost V 5 bases and J 1 base, with 14 bases left between them. The CDR3 is made up of 16 amino acids. The sequenced CDR3 bases are TGTGCCAGCAGCACTTCAACGGGGATGAACACCGGGGAG. It specifies CASSTSTGMNTGE. The CDR3 reads in full as CASSTSTGMNTGELFF.

About this clone itself: The read terminates 3 residues before the CDR3 end, so the remaining end is supplied by the germline J gene. V gene TRBV28 combines with J gene TRBJ2-5; 10 nucleotides match TRBD2. With 5 bases clipped from V and 5 bases from J, the junction kept 11 bases outside the gene matches. The CDR3 has 16 amino acids. The germline gives CDR1 MDHEN, CDR2 SYDVKM. The sequenced CDR3 bases are TGTGCCAGCAGTAGTGGAGCTAGCGGGAGAGGGGAGACC. It yields the protein CASSSGASGRGET. The entire CDR3 protein reads CASSSGASGRGETQYF.

CDR3 in amino acids: CASTRRTGGDEQFF. The part of the CDR3 DNA that was read is TGTGCCAGCACCCGAAGGACGGGGGGGGATGAG. V is TRBV6-2 or TRBV6-3 and J is TRBJ2-1, with 8 bases fitting TRBD2. The CDR3 end falls 3 residues outside the read, so it is completed with the germline J gene. Germline CDR1 and CDR2: MNHEY and SVGEGT. The CDR3 spans 14 residues. After removal of 7 bases from V and 8 bases from J, the junction contained 10 bases not matched to a gene.